These 29 T cell receptor beta chains were sequenced from one sample in a study of T cell repertoires in cytomegalovirus infection. TCRdb re-analysed the reads in MiXCR, keeping a single row per CDR3 protein. The sample consists of under 800,000 distinct CDR3 sequences, 24% of them appearing once. Sequencing was done on a sample of CD8+ T cells from PBMCs. The source of these receptors is a human donor in good health (CMV status not recorded). Some clones in this sample may be carry-over from other donors' samples.

This clonotype was seen more than once but under ten times. The CDR3 region has the DNA TGTGCCAGCAGTTACCACAGCGGGACAGGGTCCGACACCGGGGAGCTGTTTTTT. Translating gives CASSYHSGTGSDTGELFF. The chain joins TRBV6-2 or TRBV6-3 to TRBJ2-2, with 9 nucleotides matching TRBD1. The CDR3 is made up of 18 amino acids. Trimming removed 2 bases from V and 3 bases from J; junction bases left unmatched: 10. Per germline, CDR1 MNHEY and CDR2 SVGEGT.

On this clonotype: This may stem from a read error, because a much larger clone lies one nucleotide away. The chain links TRBV7-2 to TRBJ2-7; D assignment may be TRBD1 or TRBD2 (5 bases each). Germline CDR1 SGHTA, CDR2 FQGNSA. Trimming removed 5 bases from V and 2 bases from J, with 13 bases in between. The CDR3 is 14 amino acids. The CDR3 reads CASSHPGPTYEQYF. CDR3 coding DNA: TGTGCCAGCAGCCACCCGGGACCTACCTACGAGCAGTACTTC.

This clonotype has just a few counts. The chain joins TRBV20-1 to TRBJ1-1, with D uncertain. Trimming removed 0 bases at V and 4 bases at J, with 15 bases between. The CDR3 loop spans 15 amino acids. Germline V gene data show CDR1 as DFQATT and CDR2 as SNEGSKA (reference sequence). CDR3 bases: TGCAGTGCTAGAGATAGGGAAAGGGTGGCCACTGAAGCTTTCTTT. It translates to CSARDRERVATEAFF.

Many counts were recorded for this clonotype. V usage is TRBV7-8 and J usage is TRBJ1-4; D remains unclear. This CDR3 region has 14 residues. V was shortened by 1 base and J by 6 bases, with 9 bases between the two germline ends. CDR1 and CDR2 (germline): SGHVS, FQNEAQ. CDR3 protein: CASSLERIHEKLFF. CDR3 in DNA: TGTGCCAGCAGCTTAGAAAGGATACATGAAAAACTGTTTTTT.

As for this clonotype: A single base separates this from a much larger clone, so it may be a read error. The chain combines TRBV7-9 with TRBJ2-3; D uncertain. Per the germline V gene, CDR1 is SEHNR and CDR2 is FQNEAQ (reference sequence). The V end was cut by 2 bases, the J end by 1 base, with 4 bases between. The CDR3 contains 13 residues. The CDR3 region has the DNA TGTGCCAGCAGCTTACCTCGCACAGATACGCAGTATTTT. Encoded protein: CASSLPRTDTQYF. Based on the CDR3 plus reference TRBV7-9 and TRBJ2-3, the full variable domain is DTGVSQNPRHKITKRGQNVTFRCDPISEHNRLYWYRQTLGQGPEFLTYFQNEAQLEKSRLLSDRFSAERPKGSFSTLEIQRTEQGDSAMYLCASSLPRTDTQYFGPGTRLTVL.

The chain couples TRBV20-1 to TRBJ1-2, with a weak D call TRBD1 (6 bases). The CDR3 is 16 residues long. In germline, CDR1 is DFQATT, CDR2 SNEGSKA (reference sequence). Trimming cost V 5 bases and J 2 bases, with 21 bases left between them. The CDR3 sequence is CSAQPGGTGPNYGYTF. Written as DNA, the CDR3 is TGCAGTGCTCAGCCCGGAGGCACAGGGCCCAACTATGGCTACACCTTC.

The chain uses TRBV12-3 or TRBV12-4 and TRBJ2-1, with 12 bases lining up with TRBD2. V gave up 4 bases and J gave up 12 bases; unmatched junction bases: 4. This CDR3 spans 13 amino acids. This chain's CDR3 is CASSSSGGVWQFF. The CDR3 bases are TGTGCCAGCAGTTCTAGCGGGGGGGTATGGCAGTTCTTC.

This clonotype has a count of ten or more. This chain joins TRBV7-3 and TRBJ2-1, with D unclear. The length of the CDR3 is 14 residues. With 1 base removed from V and 2 bases from J, the gap between germline ends came to 6 bases. Germline V gives CDR1 SGHTA, CDR2 FQGTGA. The CDR3 protein is CASSLIGAYNEQFF. The DNA for the CDR3 is TGTGCCAGCAGCTTAATCGGCGCCTACAATGAGCAGTTCTTC.

This clonotype was found many times. The genes are TRBV7-2 and TRBJ2-1; D unclear. V lost 1 base and J 0 bases, leaving 13 bases between the germline ends. This CDR3 is built from 17 residues. Germline CDR1 SGHTA, CDR2 FQGNSA. CDR3 amino acids: CASSLVVGRYSYNEQFF. CDR3 in DNA: TGTGCCAGCAGCTTAGTGGTGGGCCGCTACTCCTACAATGAGCAGTTCTTC.

In its sample, this clonotype was seen many times. This chain uses TRBV5-5 with TRBJ1-1, with 7 bases aligning to TRBD1. This CDR3 is built from 15 residues. The V and J ends lost 1 base and 0 bases, in that order; junction bases with no gene match: 3. Germline V gives CDR1 SGHKS, CDR2 YYEKEE (reference sequence). CDR3 amino acids: CASSLSGQMNTEAFF. CDR3 nucleotide sequence: TGTGCCAGCAGCTTGTCGGGACAGATGAACACTGAAGCTTTCTTT.

CDR3 in amino acids: CASSSGEWEDEKLFF. The CDR3, as DNA: TGTGCCAGCAGCTCCGGGGAGTGGGAGGATGAAAAACTGTTTTTT. The chain recombines TRBV7-3 with TRBJ1-4; D is unresolved. Germline V gives CDR1 SGHTA, CDR2 FQGTGA. There are 15 residues in the CDR3. Trimming removed 4 bases at V and 6 bases at J, with 15 bases between.

The chain uses TRBV7-9 and TRBJ2-7; perhaps TRBD1 as D (6 bases). Trimming left V 3 bases short and J 5 bases short, with 14 bases between. The germline V gene has CDR1 SEHNR and CDR2 FQNEAQ (reference sequence). There are 14 residues in the CDR3. The CDR3: CASSLETGPHEQYF. The CDR3 coding sequence is TGTGCCAGCAGCTTGGAGACAGGTCCCCACGAGCAGTACTTC.

This clonotype was seen only a few times. The CDR3 loop is CSARHRDGYTF. CDR3 in DNA: TGCAGTGCTCGTCACAGGGATGGCTACACCTTC. The rearrangement joins TRBV20-1 to TRBJ1-2, with a weak D call TRBD1 (6 bases). The CDR3 is 11 amino acids. Germline CDR1 reads DFQATT; CDR2 reads SNEGSKA (reference sequence). Trimming took 5 bases from V and 6 from J, leaving 10 bases between them.

In its sample, this clonotype was seen many times. The genes are TRBV7-6 and TRBJ2-5; D not certain. The CDR3 covers 13 residues. The V gene lost 6 bases and the J gene lost 0 bases, with 8 bases spanning the gap. Germline V lookup: CDR1 SGHVS, CDR2 FNYEAQ. For the CDR3, the DNA is TGTGCCAGCAGTCCCCCGTACCAAGAGACCCAGTACTTC. Its protein is CASSPPYQETQYF.

The chain combines TRBV28 with TRBJ2-1; TRBD1 matches 7 bases. The CDR3 consists of 13 residues. The V and J ends lost 2 bases and 10 bases, in that order; junction bases with no gene match: 5. Germline V gives CDR1 MDHEN, CDR2 SYDVKM. Here the CDR3 DNA reads TGTGCCAGCAGTTTAAACAGGGGCTGGGAGCAGTTCTTC. Translating it yields CASSLNRGWEQFF.

This clonotype has a count of ten or more. The chain combines TRBV7-8 with TRBJ2-5; 8 positions agree with TRBD1. The CDR3 is 15 amino acids. CDR1 is SGHVS, CDR2 FQNEAQ, per germline. V lost 3 bases, J lost 1 base, and 4 bases stayed unmatched. The CDR3 region is CASSFSGGLQETQYF. CDR3 sequence (DNA): TGTGCCAGCAGCTTTTCAGGGGGCCTCCAAGAGACCCAGTACTTC.

This clonotype was counted many times. The genes are TRBV12-3 or TRBV12-4 and TRBJ1-6; the match to TRBD1 covers 7 bases. V gave up 5 bases and J gave up 3 bases; unmatched junction bases: 13. The CDR3 sequence is 18 residues long. In DNA form, the CDR3 reads TGTGCCAGCAGTGGAGAACCACAGGGGTATGGCTATAATTCACCCCTCCACTTT. The encoded protein is CASSGEPQGYGYNSPLHF.

In this sample, this clonotype turned up a few times. The chain combines TRBV28 with TRBJ1-5, with 8 bases lining up with TRBD1. The germline gives CDR1 MDHEN, CDR2 SYDVKM. The CDR3 is 14 amino acids. V lost 6 bases and J lost 7; bases outside the gene matches: 8. The CDR3 region has the DNA TGTGCCAGCAGATGGGACAGGTCTAAGCAGCCCCAGCATTTT. It codes for CASRWDRSKQPQHF.

The CDR3 spells CSARDLGLQYV. Here the CDR3 DNA reads TGCAGTGCTAGAGATCTCGGCCTGCAGTACGTC. This chain connects TRBV20-1 to TRBJ2-7; no firm D call. This CDR3 is built from 11 residues. The V end lost 0 bases, the J end lost 9 bases, and 9 bases lay between the germline ends. In germline, CDR1 is DFQATT, CDR2 SNEGSKA (reference sequence).

This clonotype was detected many times. The chain recombines TRBV7-6 with TRBJ2-7; no clear D. The germline V gene encodes CDR1 SGHVS and CDR2 FNYEAQ. The CDR3 spans 16 residues. Trimming stripped 6 bases from V and 2 bases from J, with 20 bases between. The CDR3 spells CASSLSRKTVPYEQYF. Here the CDR3 DNA reads TGTGCCAGCAGTCTTTCGAGGAAAACGGTTCCCTACGAGCAGTACTTC.

The gene calls are TRBV10-3 and TRBJ2-3; 12 nucleotides match TRBD2. Trimming at V came to 1 base and at J to 2 bases, leaving 7 bases not matched to a gene. The CDR3 is 18 residues long. In germline, CDR1 is ENHRY, CDR2 SYGVKD. The CDR3 DNA reads TGTGCCATCAGTGAGTTAGGACTAGCGGGACCCAACACAGATACGCAGTATTTT. Residues: CAISELGLAGPNTDTQYF.

This chain links TRBV20-1 with TRBJ2-1, with TRBD2 matching 10 bases. V lost 3 bases and J lost 10; bases outside the gene matches: 6. Germline V gene sequence: CDR1 DFQATT, CDR2 SNEGSKA (reference sequence). This CDR3 spans 13 amino acids. CDR3 DNA sequence: TGCAGTGCTAGGAGGCTAGCGGGGGCAGAGCAGTTCTTC. This sequence encodes CSARRLAGAEQFF.

This clonotype has a handful of counts. The rearrangement joins TRBV7-6 to TRBJ2-3; 13 positions agree with TRBD2. Germline trimming cut 6 bases from V and 2 bases from J; bases unmatched to any gene: 8. From germline, CDR1 is SGHVS and CDR2 FNYEAQ. The CDR3 has 17 amino acids. The DNA of the CDR3 is TGTGCCAGCAGACAACTGACTAGCGGGGGGCTCACAGATACGCAGTATTTT. Its translation is CASRQLTSGGLTDTQYF.

This clonotype has a count of ten or more. CDR3 coding DNA: TGTGCCAGCAGTTTACCCGGACAGGGGATCACCTATGGCTACACCTTC. Its protein product is CASSLPGQGITYGYTF. The chain combines TRBV28 with TRBJ1-2; 9 bases align to TRBD1. CDR1 is MDHEN and CDR2 is SYDVKM in the germline V gene. The CDR3 runs to 16 residues. With 2 bases clipped from V and 4 bases from J, the junction kept 8 bases outside the gene matches.

The V gene is TRBV12-3 or TRBV12-4, the J gene TRBJ2-5; 15 bases are shared with TRBD2. The CDR3 is 17 residues long. V shed 6 bases and J 2 bases; nucleotides not matched to a gene: 7. CDR3 in DNA: TGTGCCAGCAGGCTGGGACTAGCGGGGGGACCGCAAGAGACCCAGTACTTC. It translates to CASRLGLAGGPQETQYF.

This clonotype occurred many times. The chain carries TRBV7-8 and TRBJ2-2; 8 nucleotides agree with TRBD2. The ends lost 5 bases at V and 3 bases at J; junction bases unmatched: 8. Germline V gene lookup returns CDR1 SGHVS and CDR2 FQNEAQ. The CDR3 covers 16 residues. The CDR3 loop is CASSLREGRDTGELFF. The CDR3 DNA follows: TGTGCCAGCAGCCTTCGGGAGGGGAGGGACACCGGGGAGCTGTTTTTT.

The table lists this clonotype with a few counts. The gene calls are TRBV6-2 or TRBV6-3 and TRBJ2-5; D remains unclear. Germline V lookup: CDR1 MNHEY, CDR2 SVGEGT. CDR3 length: 15 amino acids. With 3 bases removed from V and 2 bases from J, the gap between germline ends came to 13 bases. The CDR3 sequence: CASSYGVLPQETQYF. Written as DNA, the CDR3 is TGTGCCAGCAGTTATGGTGTCCTTCCTCAAGAGACCCAGTACTTC.

This clonotype was counted many times. The chain has TRBV28 and TRBJ2-3; 11 positions agree with TRBD2. The CDR3 extends over 14 amino acids. Germline CDR1 reads MDHEN; CDR2 reads SYDVKM. After removal of 6 bases from V and 6 bases from J, the junction contained 5 bases not matched to a gene. As DNA, the CDR3 is TGTGCCAGCAGACTAGCGGGGGAGGTGGATACGCAGTATTTT. Protein product: CASRLAGEVDTQYF.

This clonotype was seen more than once but under ten times. The chain recombines TRBV19 with TRBJ2-1; D not resolved. Germline V CDR1 and CDR2: LNHDA, SQIVND (reference sequence). The CDR3 length is 15 residues. The V gene lost 3 bases and the J gene lost 6 bases, with 15 bases spanning the gap. The CDR3 DNA sequence: TGTGCCAGTAGTATTGGTGGGTTTCGGGTCAATGAGCAGTTCTTC. Protein sequence: CASSIGGFRVNEQFF.